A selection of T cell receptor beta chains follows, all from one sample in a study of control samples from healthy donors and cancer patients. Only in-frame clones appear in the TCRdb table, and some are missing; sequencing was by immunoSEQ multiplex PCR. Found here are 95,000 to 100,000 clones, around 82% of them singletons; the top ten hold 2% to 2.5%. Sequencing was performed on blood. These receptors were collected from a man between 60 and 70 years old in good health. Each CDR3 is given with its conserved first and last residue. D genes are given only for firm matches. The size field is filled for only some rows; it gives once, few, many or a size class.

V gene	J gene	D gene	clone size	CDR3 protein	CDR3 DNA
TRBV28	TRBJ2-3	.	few	CASRGAGSSTDTQYF	TGTGCCAGCAGGGGGGCGGGGAGTAGTACAGATACGCAGTATTTT
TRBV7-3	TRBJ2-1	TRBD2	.	CASSLSGLVANEQFF	TGTGCCAGCAGCTTATCCGGACTAGTCGCCAATGAGCAGTTCTTC
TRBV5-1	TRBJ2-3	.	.	CASSPGTVDTQYF	TGCGCCAGCAGCCCAGGGACTGTGGATACGCAGTATTTT
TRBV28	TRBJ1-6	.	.	CASSLDSSYNSPLHF	TGTGCCAGCAGCCTCGATTCCTCCTATAATTCACCCCTCCACTTT
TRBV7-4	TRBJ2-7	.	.	CASSLVEGSYEQYF	TGTGCCAGCAGCTTAGTGGAGGGGTCCTACGAGCAGTACTTC
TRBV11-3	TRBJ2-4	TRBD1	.	CASTHGTGGRKNIQYF	TGTGCCAGCACGCACGGGACAGGGGGCCGGAAAAACATTCAGTACTTC
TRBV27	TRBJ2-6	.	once	CASSLLGGANVLTF	TGTGCCAGCAGTTTACTGGGGGGGGCCAACGTCCTGACTTTC
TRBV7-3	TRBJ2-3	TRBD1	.	CASGETGVNADTQYF	TGTGCCAGCGGAGAAACAGGGGTGAACGCAGATACGCAGTATTTT
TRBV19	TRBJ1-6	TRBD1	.	CASSSGQGGRSPLHF	TGTGCCAGTAGTTCAGGACAGGGAGGTCGCTCACCCCTCCACTTT
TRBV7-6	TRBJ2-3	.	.	CASSFLKVSTDTQYF	TGTGCCAGCAGCTTCCTCAAAGTTAGCACAGATACGCAGTATTTT
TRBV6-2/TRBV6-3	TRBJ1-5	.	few	CASSYFVFEPQHF	TGTGCCAGCAGTTACTTCGTTTTCGAGCCCCAGCATTTT
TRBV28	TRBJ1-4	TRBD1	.	CASRDRGLSGLFF	TGTGCCAGCAGGGACAGGGGTCTTAGCGGACTGTTTTTT
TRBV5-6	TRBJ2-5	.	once	CASSLSGGETQYF	TGTGCCAGCAGCTTGTCCGGAGGGGAGACCCAGTACTTC
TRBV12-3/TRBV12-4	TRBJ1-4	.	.	CASRVLNEKLFF	TGTGCCAGCAGGGTCCTTAATGAAAAACTGTTTTTT
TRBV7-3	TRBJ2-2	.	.	CASSPSNQATGELFF	TGTGCCAGCAGCCCTTCAAACCAGGCTACCGGGGAGCTGTTTTTT
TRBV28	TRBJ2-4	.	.	CASSQKLDTVGSKNIQYF	TGTGCCAGCAGTCAAAAACTCGACACAGTCGGATCCAAAAACATTCAGTACTTC
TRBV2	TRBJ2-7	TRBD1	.	CATEDRAYEQYF	TGTGCCACTGAGGACAGGGCCTACGAGCAGTACTTC
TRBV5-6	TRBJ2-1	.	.	CASSFFYNEQFF	TGTGCCAGCAGCTTCTTCTACAATGAGCAGTTCTTC
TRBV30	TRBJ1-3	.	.	CAWRTLGNTIYF	TGTGCCTGGAGGACACTTGGAAACACCATATATTTT
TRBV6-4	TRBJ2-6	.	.	CASRPYSGANVLTF	TGTGCCAGCAGGCCATACTCTGGGGCCAACGTCCTGACTTTC